This TCR beta chain was documented in a study of blood T cell repertoires in COVID-19. At the level of the study: Acute and convalescent COVID-19 specimens originated in the United States, Italy and Spain. Sources were T cells, B-cell-depleted T cells, or PBMCs; the material itself was cDNA or gDNA.

The authors' processing: Nucleated cell number was recorded as an estimate derived from reference gene primer amplification. Clones were sequenced by immunoSEQ multiplex PCR, and TCRdb holds only the in-frame ones, with some missing. V and J calls and clone size are given by that table; D and trimming were obtained from the DNA. Counted here are about 140,000 clones, 87% occurring once; the ten biggest clones make up around 5%. The V gene lost 1 base and the J gene lost 1 base, with 11 bases spanning the gap. This CDR3 is built from 16 residues. The germline V gene has CDR1 MNHEY and CDR2 SVGAGI. The V call is TRBV6-5, the J call TRBJ1-3, with a tentative D call TRBD1 (6 bases). This receptor was obtained from a human donor in a cohort sampled during active COVID-19. The sequenced material came from peripheral blood. CDR3 DNA: TGTGCCAGCAGTTACTTGGGTCAGGGGTCTGGAAACACCATATATTTT. Protein: CASSYLGQGSGNTIYF.